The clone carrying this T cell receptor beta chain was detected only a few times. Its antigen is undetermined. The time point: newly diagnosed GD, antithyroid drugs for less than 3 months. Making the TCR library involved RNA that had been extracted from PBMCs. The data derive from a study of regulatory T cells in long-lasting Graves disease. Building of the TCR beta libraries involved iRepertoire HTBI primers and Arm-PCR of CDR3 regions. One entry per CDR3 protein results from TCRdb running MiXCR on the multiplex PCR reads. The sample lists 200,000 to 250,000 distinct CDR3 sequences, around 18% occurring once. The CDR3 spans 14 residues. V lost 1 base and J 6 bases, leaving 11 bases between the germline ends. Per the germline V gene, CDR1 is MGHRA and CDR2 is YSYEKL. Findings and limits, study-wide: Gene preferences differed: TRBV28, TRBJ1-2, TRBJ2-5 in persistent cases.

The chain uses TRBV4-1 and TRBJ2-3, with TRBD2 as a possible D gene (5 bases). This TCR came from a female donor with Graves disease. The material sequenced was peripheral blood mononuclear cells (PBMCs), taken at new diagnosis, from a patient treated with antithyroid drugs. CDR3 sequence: CASSQGSGEDTQYF. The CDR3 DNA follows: TGCGCCAGCAGCCAAGGATCTGGGGAGGATACGCAGTATTTT.